The 2 T cell receptor beta chains in this list originate from one sample, sequenced in a study of blood T cells in healthy people across ages. With a J-beta primer mix and a sample-barcoded 5' primer, a second PCR ran roughly 7 to 11 cycles. MiXCR, run by TCRdb on the 5' RACE reads, gives a single entry per CDR3 protein. The sample shows over 300,000 distinct CDR3 sequences, roughly half of them seen only once. Source material: blood. The receptors here all came from a man aged 55 to 70 in good health.

J is TRBJ1-5 and V is TRBV12-3 or TRBV12-4; perhaps TRBD1 as D (5 bases). CDR3 length: 15 amino acids. V shed 1 base and J shed 0 bases, with 7 bases lying between them. CDR3 coding DNA: TGTGCCAGCAGTTTAGAGGGGAATAGCAATCAGCCCCAGCATTTT. Its translation is CASSLEGNSNQPQHF.

Concerning this clonotype itself: A clone one base away is much larger, so this may be a read error. This chain connects TRBV11-2 to TRBJ1-2; D is uncertain. CDR1 SGHAT and CDR2 FQNNGV come from the germline V gene. CDR3 length equals 16 residues. The CDR3 bases are TGTGCCGGCAGCCCCAATTCGGGCAGGAGGAACTATGGCTACACCTTC. Amino acids: CAGSPNSGRRNYGYTF.